This TCR beta chain was identified in a study of patients and donors after allogeneic stem cell transplantation. This CDR3 spans 14 amino acids. Germline values: CDR1 MNHEY, CDR2 SVGAGI. Trimming left V 5 bases short and J 1 base short, with 11 bases between. TCRdb reprocessed the RT-PCR reads with MiXCR, giving one entry per CDR3 protein. This sample yields 30,000 to 40,000 distinct CDR3 sequences, of which about two fifths are seen a single time; over 65% belongs to the top ten. This chain uses TRBV6-5 with TRBJ1-1, with D unclear. Sequencing was carried out using blood, either unsorted or a sorted T cell fraction (not recorded which). This receptor was taken from a human donor who was either an allogeneic HSCT recipient or a stem cell or donor lymphocyte infusion donor (not recorded which). It is not recorded whose cells these are; they may come from a transplant donor. The CDR3 sequence: CASSDRPGNTEAFF. CDR3 sequence (DNA): TGTGCCAGCAGTGATCGGCCCGGGAACACTGAAGCTTTCTTT.